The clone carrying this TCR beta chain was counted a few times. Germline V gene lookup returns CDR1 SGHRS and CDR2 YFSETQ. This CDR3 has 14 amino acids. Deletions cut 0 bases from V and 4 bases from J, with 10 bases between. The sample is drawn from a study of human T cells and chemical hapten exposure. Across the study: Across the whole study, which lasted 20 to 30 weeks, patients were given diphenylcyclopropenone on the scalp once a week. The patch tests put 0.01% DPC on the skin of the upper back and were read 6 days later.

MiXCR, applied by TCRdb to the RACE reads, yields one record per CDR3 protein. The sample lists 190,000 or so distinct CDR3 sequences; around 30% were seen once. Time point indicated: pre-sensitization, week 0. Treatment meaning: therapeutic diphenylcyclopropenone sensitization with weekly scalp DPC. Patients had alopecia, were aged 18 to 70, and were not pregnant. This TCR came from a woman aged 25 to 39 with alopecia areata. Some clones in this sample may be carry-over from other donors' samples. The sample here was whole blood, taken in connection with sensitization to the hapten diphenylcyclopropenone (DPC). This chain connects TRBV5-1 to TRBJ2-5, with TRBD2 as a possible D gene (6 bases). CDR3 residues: CASSLDAAGETQYF. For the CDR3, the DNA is TGCGCCAGCAGCTTGGATGCAGCGGGAGAGACCCAGTACTTC.